This is a list of T cell receptor beta chains from one sample in a study of blood T cell repertoires in COVID-19. Only in-frame clones appear in the TCRdb table, and some are missing; sequencing was by immunoSEQ multiplex PCR. Of 300,000 to 350,000 clones in the sample, roughly 87% were seen once. The sequenced sample consisted of PBMCs or T cells enriched from blood (not recorded which). All receptors come from a woman aged 30 to 39 who had recovered from COVID-19. Both conserved end residues are part of each CDR3. D genes are given only for firm matches. A row's size may be missing; if present it is once, few, many or a size class.

TRBD1	TRBV2	once	TRBJ1-1	TGTGCCAGCAAGGGGACAGGGGGCGCGACGGAAGCTTTCTTT	CASKGTGGATEAFF
-	TRBV10-1	-	TRBJ1-6	TGCGCCACCTCGGAGGGGACCGACCTAAATAATTCACCCCTCCACTTT	CATSEGTDLNNSPLHF
-	TRBV7-9	once	TRBJ1-5	TGTGCCAGCAGCCCCGGGGTCAGTTACAATCAGCCCCAGCATTTT	CASSPGVSYNQPQHF
TRBD2	TRBV6-5	-	TRBJ2-7	TGTGCCAGCAGTTACGAAACTAGCGGGGTGTACGAGCAGTACTTC	CASSYETSGVYEQYF
-	TRBV9	-	TRBJ1-2	TGTGCCAGCAGCCTCCGCTCGGCGGTCGATGGCTACACCTTC	CASSLRSAVDGYTF
-	TRBV7-9	few	TRBJ1-2	TGTGCCAGCGGCGACCCAACGGAGACTGATTATGGCTACACCTTC	CASGDPTETDYGYTF
TRBD1	TRBV6-1	-	TRBJ1-5	TGTGCCAGCAGTGAAGCGGTCCAGACAGGGGTAAGCAATCAGCCCCAGCATTTT	CASSEAVQTGVSNQPQHF
-	TRBV25-1	once	TRBJ1-6	TGTGCCAGCAGTCCAGGGAATTCACCCCTCCACTTT	CASSPGNSPLHF
-	TRBV11-2	-	TRBJ1-2	TGTGCCAGCAGCCCGAATACTAAAGGCTACACCTTC	CASSPNTKGYTF
-	TRBV28	-	TRBJ1-5	TGTGCCAGCAGTACTCGGAGAAATAGCAATCAGCCCCAGCATTTT	CASSTRRNSNQPQHF
TRBD1	TRBV18	-	TRBJ2-7	TGTGCCAGCTCACTGGGACAGGGGGTTGGCGAGCAGTACTTC	CASSLGQGVGEQYF